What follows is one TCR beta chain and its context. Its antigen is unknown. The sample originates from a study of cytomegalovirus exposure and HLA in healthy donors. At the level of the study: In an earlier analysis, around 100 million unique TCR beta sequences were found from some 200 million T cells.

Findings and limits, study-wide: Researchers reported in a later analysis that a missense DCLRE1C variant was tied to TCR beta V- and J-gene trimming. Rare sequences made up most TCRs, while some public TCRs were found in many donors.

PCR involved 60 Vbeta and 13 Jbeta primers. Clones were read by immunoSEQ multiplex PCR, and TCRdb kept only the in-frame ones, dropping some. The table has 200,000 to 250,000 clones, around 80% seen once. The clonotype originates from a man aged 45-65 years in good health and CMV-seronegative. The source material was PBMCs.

The CDR3 region has the DNA TGCGCCAGCAGCCAAGACCCGGGAAGATATCAGCCCCAGCATTTT. Its translation: CASSQDPGRYQPQHF. The chain uses TRBV4-1 and TRBJ1-5; D not resolved. Germline V gene lookup returns CDR1 MGHRA and CDR2 YSYEKL. The CDR3 contains 15 residues. Deletions cut 0 bases from V and 5 bases from J, with 11 bases between.